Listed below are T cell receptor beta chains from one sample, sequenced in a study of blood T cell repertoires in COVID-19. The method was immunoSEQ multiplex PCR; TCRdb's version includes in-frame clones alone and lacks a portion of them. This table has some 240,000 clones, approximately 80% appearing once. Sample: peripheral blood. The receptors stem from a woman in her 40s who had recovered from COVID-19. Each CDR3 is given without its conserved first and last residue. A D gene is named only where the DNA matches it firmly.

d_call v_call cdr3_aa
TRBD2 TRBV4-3 ASSQDPTSGVYNEQF
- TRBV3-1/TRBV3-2 ASSQGPEDGYT
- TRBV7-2 ASSPRTGENEKLF
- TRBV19 ASSITGIDDTQY
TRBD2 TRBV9 ASSKLAGGTYNEQF
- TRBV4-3 ASSQGSGMVDTQY
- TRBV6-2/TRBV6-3 ASSLLSRRREY
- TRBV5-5 ASSLTGNSGNTIY
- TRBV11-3 ASSLSQEGSPLH
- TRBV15 ATSRDPAGETQY
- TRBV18 ASSQAGANTGELF
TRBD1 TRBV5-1 ASTRWGQGRDEQY
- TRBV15 ATSRAQGWEQY
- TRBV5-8 ASSLGQISGNTIY
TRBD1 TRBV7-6 ASSLTGGAHLGRAF
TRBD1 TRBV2 ASRGGQGFGTQY
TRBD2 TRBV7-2 ASRSPSGGSKNIQY
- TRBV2 ASSLRLDQPQH
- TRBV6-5 ASSLSPTGVNEQF
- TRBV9 ASSEGIGGGNTEAF
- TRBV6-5 ASNSAGNNEKLF
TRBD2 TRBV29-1 SAGEVAGRSSYEQY
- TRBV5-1 ASSLGAYYEQY
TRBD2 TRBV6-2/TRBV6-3 ASSYQRGGFVYEQY
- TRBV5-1 ASSLEQAYEQY
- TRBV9 ASSVENSRDTQY
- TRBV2 ASGLEGADTQY
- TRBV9 ASSVASGYENYEQY
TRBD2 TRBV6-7 ASSPISGTSGGPFTCEQY
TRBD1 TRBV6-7 ASSYRQGAVSGNTIY
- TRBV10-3 AISEQGGSNSPLH
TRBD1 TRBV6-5 ASRGTGRWTGELF